Below, 19 T cell receptor beta chains from the same sample are listed, as sequenced in a study of OX40 agonist ivuxolimab in advanced cancers. Sequenced by immunoSEQ multiplex PCR; TCRdb stores in-frame clones only, minus some. The table lists about 83,000 clones, around 84% of them singletons. Sequencing used CD4+ or CD8+ T cells sorted from blood, obtained in a trial of the OX40 agonist ivuxolimab. These TCRs come from an adult with an advanced solid tumor such as melanoma, head and neck, liver or kidney cancer.

The J gene is TRBJ2-1, the V gene TRBV19; D not resolved. Germline V gene data show CDR1 as LNHDA and CDR2 as SQIVND (reference sequence). The ends were cut back, 0 bases at V and 5 bases at J, with 11 bases in the middle. CDR3 length equals 15 residues. CDR3 coding DNA: TGTGCCAGTAGTATAGACAGGACGGTCCACAATGAGCAGTTCTTC. Amino acids: CASSIDRTVHNEQFF.

J is TRBJ2-6 and V is TRBV30; 8 bases line up with TRBD1. Germline values: CDR1 GTSNPN, CDR2 SVGIG (reference sequence). The CDR3 runs to 16 residues. V lost 7 bases to trimming and J lost 2 bases; unmatched junction nucleotides: 10. DNA for the CDR3: TGTGCCTCACACCGATGGACAGGGACTGGGGCCAACGTCCTGACTTTC. It translates to CASHRWTGTGANVLTF. Combining the CDR3 with reference TRBV30 and TRBJ2-6 gives the whole variable domain SQTIHQWPATLVQPVGSPLSLECTVEGTSNPNLYWYRQAAGRGLQLLFYSVGIGQISSEVPQNLSASRPQDRQFILSSKKLLLSDSGFYLCASHRWTGTGANVLTFGAGSRLTVL.

The chain uses TRBV6-6 and TRBJ2-7; TRBD1 might be the D (6 bases). CDR1 and CDR2 (germline): MNHNY, SVGAGI (reference sequence). The CDR3 consists of 13 residues. V was clipped by 6 bases and J by 1 base, with 10 bases between them. In nucleotides, the CDR3 is TGTGCCAGCAGCTTGGGACAATCCTACGAGCAGTACTTC. As protein: CASSLGQSYEQYF.

The chain links TRBV4-1 to TRBJ1-5; tentatively, D is TRBD1 (6 bases). The ends were cut back, 0 bases at V and 0 bases at J, with 18 bases in the middle. The CDR3 runs to 19 residues. In germline, CDR1 is MGHRA, CDR2 YSYEKL. CDR3 protein: CASSQDFRRRGDSNQPQHF. The DNA of the CDR3 is TGCGCCAGCAGCCAAGATTTTAGGCGCAGGGGAGATAGCAATCAGCCCCAGCATTTT.

The V gene is TRBV5-6, the J gene TRBJ2-2; 10 bases fit TRBD2. J lost 4 bases, V lost 4 bases, and 4 bases had no gene match. The CDR3 length is 15 residues. In germline, CDR1 is SGHDT, CDR2 YYEEEE. CDR3 sequence (DNA): TGTGCCAGCAGCAGGGGACTAGCGATCACCGGGGAGCTGTTTTTT. Protein: CASSRGLAITGELFF. The complete variable domain, with remaining parts taken from reference TRBV5-6 and TRBJ2-2, reads DAGVTQSPTHLIKTRGQQVTLRCSPKSGHDTVSWYQQALGQGPQFIFQYYEEEERQRGNFPDRFSGHQFPNYSSELNVNALLLGDSALYLCASSRGLAITGELFFGEGSRLTVL.

The J gene is TRBJ1-5, the V gene TRBV28, with D possibly matching TRBD1 (6 bases). V shed 8 bases and J shed 9 bases, with 20 bases lying between them. The CDR3 is 14 amino acids. Germline CDR1 reads MDHEN; CDR2 reads SYDVKM. The CDR3 spells CASWGAERQRPQHF. The CDR3 bases are TGTGCCAGCTGGGGGGCGGAGCGTCAGAGGCCCCAGCATTTT.

J is TRBJ1-6 and V is TRBV28; D might be TRBD1 (5 bases). The CDR3 extends over 14 amino acids. V shed 3 bases and J shed 6 bases, with 9 bases lying between them. Germline CDR1 MDHEN, CDR2 SYDVKM. In DNA, the CDR3 is TGTGCCAGCAGTTTGCGGGGGAGTAATTCACCCCTCCACTTT. Residues: CASSLRGSNSPLHF.

The chain's CDR3 is CASRPGQRLYSNQPQHF. In nucleotides, the CDR3 is TGTGCCAGCAGACCGGGACAGAGACTGTATAGCAATCAGCCCCAGCATTTT. This rearrangement joins TRBV27 to TRBJ1-5; 7 bases are a match to TRBD1. CDR1 MNHEY and CDR2 SMNVEV come from the germline V gene (reference sequence). The CDR3 sequence is 17 residues long. With V trimmed by 6 bases and J by 0 bases, 11 bases remained unmatched.

The V and J genes are TRBV19 and TRBJ2-1; D ambiguous. V lost 1 base and J lost 5, with 24 bases in between. This CDR3 has 19 amino acids. Germline loops: CDR1 LNHDA, CDR2 SQIVND (reference sequence). CDR3 loop: CASSIAPYRVARAHNEQFF. The CDR3 bases are TGTGCCAGTAGTATAGCTCCCTATAGAGTGGCAAGGGCTCACAATGAGCAGTTCTTC.

This chain joins TRBV4-2 and TRBJ1-2, with D perhaps TRBD1 (5 bases). V lost 0 bases and J lost 4, with 12 bases in between. Germline lookup yields CDR1 LGHNA and CDR2 YNFKEQ. The CDR3 covers 15 residues. CDR3 residues: CASSQDLGAAYGYTF. The CDR3 DNA is TGTGCCAGCAGCCAAGATCTTGGGGCCGCCTATGGCTACACCTTC.

The chain combines TRBV5-1 with TRBJ1-4; 11 bases map to TRBD1. Trimming cost V 4 bases and J 7 bases; bases outside gene matches: 3. Looked up from germline, CDR1 is SGHRS and CDR2 is YFSETQ. The CDR3 totals 14 residues. CDR3: CASSVGQGVEKLFF. CDR3 in DNA: TGCGCCAGCAGCGTGGGACAGGGGGTTGAAAAACTGTTTTTT.

The V call is TRBV18, the J call TRBJ2-3, with 8 bases matching TRBD1. The trim removed 3 bases at V and 3 bases at J, leaving 11 bases unmatched. Germline CDR1 reads KGHSH; CDR2 reads LQKENI. This CDR3 spans 17 amino acids. CDR3 sequence reads: CASSPPLGQGKTDTQYF. Written as DNA, the CDR3 is TGTGCCAGCTCACCGCCACTCGGACAGGGAAAGACAGATACGCAGTATTTT. The full variable domain, in which reference TRBV18 and TRBJ2-3 provide the parts outside the CDR3, is NAGVMQNPRHLVRRRGQEARLRCSPMKGHSHVYWYRQLPEEGLKFMVYLQKENIIDESGMPKERFSAEFPKEGPSILRIQQVVRGDSAAYFCASSPPLGQGKTDTQYFGPGTRLTVL.

This rearrangement joins TRBV28 to TRBJ2-2, with 14 positions matching TRBD2. CDR1 is MDHEN, CDR2 SYDVKM, per germline. This CDR3 is 18 amino acids long. V shed 5 bases, J shed 0 bases, and the junction held 5 bases outside the gene matches. The CDR3 nucleotides read TGTGCCAGCAGTCGAGGACTAGCGGGGGGACCGAACACCGGGGAGCTGTTTTTT. Translating gives CASSRGLAGGPNTGELFF.

The chain joins TRBV16 to TRBJ2-5; no reliable D call. Germline V gene sequence: CDR1 KGHSY, CDR2 FQNENV. Trimming removed 4 bases from V and 2 bases from J, with 14 bases in between. The CDR3 sequence is 15 residues long. In DNA, the CDR3 is TGTGCCAGCAGCCCCCCGGAAGTTTTACAAGAGACCCAGTACTTC. Its protein product is CASSPPEVLQETQYF.

V usage is TRBV6-5 and J usage is TRBJ2-5, with D perhaps being TRBD1 or TRBD2 (5 bases each). V was cut by 2 bases and J by 3 bases, with 16 bases left in between. CDR1 and CDR2 from the germline V gene are MNHEY and SVGAGI. This CDR3 spans 16 amino acids. Written as DNA, the CDR3 is TGTGCCAGCAGTTACATTCGGGGCCAGGTAGAAGAGACCCAGTACTTC. Residues: CASSYIRGQVEETQYF.

The chain joins TRBV28 to TRBJ1-1, with 7 positions matching TRBD1. CDR1 is MDHEN, CDR2 SYDVKM, per germline. Trimming cost V 5 bases and J 2 bases; bases outside gene matches: 17. The length of the CDR3 is 18 residues. The CDR3: CASSPPGRGQPLNTEAFF. For the CDR3, the DNA is TGTGCCAGCAGTCCCCCAGGAAGGGGACAGCCTTTAAACACTGAAGCTTTCTTT.

The chain employs TRBV7-3 and TRBJ2-3, with 12 bases that match TRBD2. V dropped 5 bases and J dropped 0; count of bases not matched to a gene: 3. The germline gives CDR1 SGHTA, CDR2 FQGTGA. This CDR3 region has 16 residues. For the CDR3, the DNA is TGTGCCAGCAGCCTCGGACTAGCGGGGAGCACAGATACGCAGTATTTT. Translation: CASSLGLAGSTDTQYF.

CDR3 coding DNA: TGCGCCAGCAGCCTCGGACAGGGCTCCTACAATGAGCAGTTCTTC. The encoded protein is CASSLGQGSYNEQFF. V usage is TRBV4-3 and J usage is TRBJ2-1, with 8 bases lining up with TRBD1. With V trimmed by 4 bases and J by 0 bases, 2 bases remained unmatched. This CDR3 is built from 15 residues. CDR1 and CDR2 (germline): LGHNA, YSLEER.

V is TRBV2 and J is TRBJ1-1, with 8 bases identical to TRBD1. V shed 6 bases, J shed 1 base, and the junction held 19 bases outside the gene matches. The CDR3 sequence is 19 residues long. The V gene's germline CDR1 is SNHLY and CDR2 FYNNEI. For the CDR3, the DNA is TGTGCCAGCAGGGGGCCCCGGACAGGGCCCCGGGGGGAGAACACTGAAGCTTTCTTT. Translation gives CASRGPRTGPRGENTEAFF.